The rows below give T cell receptor beta chains drawn from one sample of a study of blood T cell repertoires in COVID-19. Generated by immunoSEQ multiplex PCR, the TCRdb table keeps only in-frame clones and is missing some. The data show more than 350,000 clones, roughly 86% seen once. The sample taken for sequencing was peripheral blood. All receptors derive from a woman in her 30s with COVID-19, enrolled during active disease. The CDR3 runs from the conserved cysteine through the conserved F or W.

>TRBV5-1
CASSPRTSGTNGELFF
>TRBV5-1
CASSPGLAGAYNEQFF
>TRBV11-2
CASSLRLAGVGDTQYF
>TRBV19
CASSILMSGQGTDTQYF
>TRBV4-1
CASSQDSTSSYEQYF
>TRBV27
CASSLAGRTEAFF
>TRBV30
CAWNTGEDQPQHF
>TRBV6-5
CASSRQPGSETQYF
>TRBV19
CASSTDRDSQPQHF
>TRBV4-3
CASSQDWTEVEQFF
>TRBV7-9
CASSSGRGGSNQPQHF
>TRBV7-2
CASSLGTSVAYEQYF
>TRBV18
CASSPPAGALETQYF
>TRBV18
CASSPGTPVQRSEKLFF
>TRBV3-1/TRBV3-2
CASSLGTSGGREAQYF
>TRBV9
CASSVSGRAWNEQFF
>TRBV10-3
CAISVRQGAEETQYF
>TRBV11-3
CASSLARGGSLSYNEQFF
>TRBV29-1
CSAGLAGANEQFF
>TRBV9
CASSTPGGGFNEQFF
>TRBV9
CASSVDGRTTDTQYF
>TRBV9
CASSVGGTSGISEQYF
>TRBV19
CASRLRGLNTGELFF
>TRBV27
CASSFRTGLGYTF
>TRBV11-3
CASSLVACGGPPELEYF
>TRBV5-5
CASSSQGMSSYEQYF
>TRBV2
CASRAGPGTSGSRPYETQYF
>TRBV19
CASSIEREGSAGGPNTGELFF
>TRBV6-2/TRBV6-3
CASSYSQGRTNEKLFF
>TRBV6-5
CASSKGQVNSPLHF
>TRBV6-2/TRBV6-3
CASSYSTSGSGEQFF
>TRBV7-6
CASSLTTVLSSYEQYF
>TRBV6-5
CASSYSGRGNTGELFF
>TRBV27
CASSPRQGAGYEQYF
>TRBV5-4
CASRNDRGRETQYF
>TRBV18
CASSPLGRGLDTEAFF
>TRBV5-5
CASSPTGSSYEQYF
>TRBV4-3
CASSQDLADNEQFF
>TRBV11-2
CASSSSGRLQETQYF
>TRBV2
CASSEEGFADTQYF
>TRBV5-1
CASSLAGPYNEQFF
>TRBV2
CATQGANEKLFF
>TRBV7-9
CASSLASGTVNEQFF
>TRBV27
CASSWTSAYNEQFF
>TRBV19
CASTGGAETGGRYEQYF
>TRBV6-5
CASRPTQVGYEQYF
>TRBV7-7
CASSPGLAATGGANEQFF
>TRBV19
CASKSSTAGDEQFF
>TRBV27
CASISGQGHEQYF
>TRBV5-4
CASSLRLAGGPETQYF
>TRBV7-2
CASSTTLALSSYNEQFF
>TRBV6-5
CASSYRGETQYF
>TRBV5-4
CASSLAGFPPGSPLHF
>TRBV15
CATSGRDRDNNEQFF
>TRBV5-1
CANSGQGYSYEQYF
>TRBV10-2
CASMPGGLSSYEQYF
>TRBV2
CASSEKGFTYEQYF
>TRBV7-2
CASSLGRGSETQYF
>TRBV24-1
CATSLQGSGYTF
>TRBV2
CASSPPLGQTNYGYTF